A single sample is the source of the 5 T cell receptor beta chains below, sequenced in a study of vaccination effects on CD4 cells after COVID-19. Antigens of these TCRs are unknown. Method: immunoSEQ multiplex PCR; TCRdb's copy keeps in-frame clones and lacks some. The table includes tens of thousands of clones, 65% to 75% detected once. Peptide-pool stimulation followed by sequencing identified expanded antigen-specific CD4+ clonotypes in the ViraFEST assay. Cells that had been cultured for about 10 days were the source of isolated CD4+ T cells. Nucleocapsid antibodies were negative in the vaccine recipients, who had never had SARS-CoV-2 infection. The input for sequencing was CD4+ T cells from PBMCs cultured with HCoV-NL63 spike peptides, taken before COVID-19 vaccination. The receptors derive from a human donor who received a COVID-19 vaccine.

The V call is TRBV5-1, the J call TRBJ2-6, with D possibly TRBD1 on 6 matching bases. V shed 4 bases and J shed 4 bases, with 15 bases lying between them. This CDR3 spans 16 amino acids. Germline-derived CDR1 and CDR2 are SGHRS and YFSETQ. CDR3 bases: TGCGCCAGCAGCCCTTTTACAGGGACCGGGGCCAACGTCCTGACTTTC. Encoded protein: CASSPFTGTGANVLTF.

The genes are TRBV2 and TRBJ2-2; TRBD2 agrees at 12 bases. Germline V gene data show CDR1 as SNHLY and CDR2 as FYNNEI. CDR3 length: 17 amino acids. With 4 bases clipped from V and 6 bases from J, the junction kept 9 bases outside the gene matches. Here the CDR3 reads CASSGASGGAGAGELFF. The CDR3 bases are TGTGCCAGCAGTGGGGCTAGCGGGGGGGCCGGAGCCGGGGAGCTGTTTTTT. Complete variable domain (other parts from reference TRBV2 and TRBJ2-2): EPEVTQTPSHQVTQMGQEVILRCVPISNHLYFYWYRQILGQKVEFLVSFYNNEISEKSEIFDDQFSVERPDGSNFTLKIRSTKLEDSAMYFCASSGASGGAGAGELFFGEGSRLTVL.

The chain combines TRBV27 with TRBJ1-4; no definite D call. The CDR3 length is 16 residues. Deletions cut 6 bases from V and 0 bases from J, with 14 bases between. From germline, CDR1 is MNHEY and CDR2 SMNVEV (reference sequence). As DNA, the CDR3 is TGTGCCAGCAGACGACGAGGGAGTGCAACTAATGAAAAACTGTTTTTT. The encoded protein is CASRRRGSATNEKLFF.

V is TRBV3-1 (or the pseudogene TRBV3-2) and J is TRBJ2-3, with TRBD2 matching over 12 bases. The CDR3 contains 17 residues. CDR1 and CDR2 from the germline V gene are LGHDT and YNNKEL (reference sequence). Unmatched junction bases numbered 4, after V lost 3 bases and J lost 0 bases. The CDR3 region is CASSQLAGGTSTDTQYF. CDR3 coding DNA: TGTGCCAGCAGCCAGCTAGCGGGGGGGACTAGCACAGATACGCAGTATTTT.

This clone occurred once. The gene calls are TRBV7-9 and TRBJ2-3; D not resolved. Germline V gene data show CDR1 as SEHNR and CDR2 as FQNEAQ (reference sequence). Trimming stripped 0 bases from V and 6 bases from J, with 10 bases between. This CDR3 contains 14 residues. Here the CDR3 DNA reads TGTGCCAGCAGCTTAGCGTTAGATTCGGATACGCAGTATTTT. It specifies CASSLALDSDTQYF.